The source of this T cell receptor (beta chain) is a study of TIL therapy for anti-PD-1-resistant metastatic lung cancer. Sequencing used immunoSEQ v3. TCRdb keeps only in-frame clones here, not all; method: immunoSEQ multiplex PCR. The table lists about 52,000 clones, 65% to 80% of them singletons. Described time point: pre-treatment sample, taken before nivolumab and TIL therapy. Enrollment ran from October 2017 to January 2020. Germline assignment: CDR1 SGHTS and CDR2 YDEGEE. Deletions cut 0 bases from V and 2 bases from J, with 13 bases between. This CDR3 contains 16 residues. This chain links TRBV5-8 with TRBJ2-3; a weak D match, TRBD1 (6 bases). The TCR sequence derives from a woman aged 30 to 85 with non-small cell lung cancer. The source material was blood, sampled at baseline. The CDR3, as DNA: TGTGCCAGCAGCTTGGGCGAGGACAGATCCACAGATACGCAGTATTTT. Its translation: CASSLGEDRSTDTQYF.